The present T cell receptor (beta chain) was sequenced within a study of cytomegalovirus exposure and HLA in healthy donors. Findings and caveats of the study: Most TCR sequences showed up rarely, but some public TCRs showed up in many donors.

CDR1 is SGHVS and CDR2 is FNYEAQ in the germline V gene. This CDR3 contains 16 residues. With 1 base clipped from V and 6 bases from J, the junction kept 8 bases outside the gene matches. For this clone: Its matching antigen is unknown.

This PCR relied on a set of 60 Vbeta primers and 13 Jbeta primers. Source study methods: An analysis performed later counted about 80 million unique TCR beta chains (roughly 10 million of them shared). Data came from immunoSEQ multiplex PCR; TCRdb stores just in-frame clones and leaves some out. Clonal size and the V and J genes are those of that table, whereas D and trimming came from the DNA. This table holds 150,000 to 200,000 clones, approximately 80% found once. The sample was PBMCs. The origin of this receptor is a female donor in good health and CMV-seronegative. The chain joins TRBV7-6 to TRBJ2-7; 11 bases fit TRBD1. This CDR3 is CASSLELGQGAGEQYF. In nucleotides, the CDR3 is TGTGCCAGCAGCTTAGAGCTCGGACAGGGGGCTGGCGAGCAGTACTTC.